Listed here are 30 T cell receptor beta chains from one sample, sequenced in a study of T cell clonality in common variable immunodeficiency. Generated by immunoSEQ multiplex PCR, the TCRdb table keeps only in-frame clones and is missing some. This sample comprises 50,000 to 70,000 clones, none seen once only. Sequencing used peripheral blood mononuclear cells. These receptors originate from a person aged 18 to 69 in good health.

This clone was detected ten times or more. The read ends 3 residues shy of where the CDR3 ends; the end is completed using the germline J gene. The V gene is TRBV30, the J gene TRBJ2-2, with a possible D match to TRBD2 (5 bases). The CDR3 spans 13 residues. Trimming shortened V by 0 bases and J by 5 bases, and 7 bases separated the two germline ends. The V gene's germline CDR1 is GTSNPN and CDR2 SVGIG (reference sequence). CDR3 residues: CAWSVTGTGELFF. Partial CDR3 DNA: TGTGCCTGGAGTGTAACGGGGACCGGGGAG.

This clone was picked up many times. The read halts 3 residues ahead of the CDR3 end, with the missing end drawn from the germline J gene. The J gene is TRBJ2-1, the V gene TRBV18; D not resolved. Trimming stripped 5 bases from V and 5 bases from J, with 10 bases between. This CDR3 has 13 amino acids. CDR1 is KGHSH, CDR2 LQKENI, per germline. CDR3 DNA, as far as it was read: TGTGCCAGCTCAAACGACGCGGACAATGAG. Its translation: CASSNDADNE. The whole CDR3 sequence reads CASSNDADNEQFF.

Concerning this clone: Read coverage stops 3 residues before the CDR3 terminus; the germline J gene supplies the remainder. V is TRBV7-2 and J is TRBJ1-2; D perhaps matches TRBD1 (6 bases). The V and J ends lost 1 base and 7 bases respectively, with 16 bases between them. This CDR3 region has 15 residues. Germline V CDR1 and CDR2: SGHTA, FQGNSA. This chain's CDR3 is CASSLGGVQGSGYTF. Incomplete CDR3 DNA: TGTGCCAGCAGCTTAGGAGGAGTACAGGGCTCTGGC.

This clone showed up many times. CDR3 region: CASSVGFGNEKLFF. The CDR3 bases that were read are TGCGCCAGCAGCGTCGGGTTCGGAAATGAAAAA. The V gene is TRBV5-1, the J gene TRBJ1-4, with D unclear. The DNA ends 3 residues before the CDR3 does, and the rest of the CDR3 is filled in from the germline J gene. This CDR3 has 14 amino acids. Between the trimmed V and J ends, which lost 4 bases and 5 bases, there was a span of 12 bases. Germline CDR1 SGHRS, CDR2 YFSETQ.

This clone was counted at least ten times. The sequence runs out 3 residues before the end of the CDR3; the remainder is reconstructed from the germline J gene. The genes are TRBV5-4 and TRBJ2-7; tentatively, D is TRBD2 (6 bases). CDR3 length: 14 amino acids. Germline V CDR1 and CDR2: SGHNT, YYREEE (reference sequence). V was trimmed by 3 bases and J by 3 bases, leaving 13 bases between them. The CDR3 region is CASSWQGLSYEQYF. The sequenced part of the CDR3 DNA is TGTGCCAGCAGCTGGCAGGGACTCAGCTACGAG.

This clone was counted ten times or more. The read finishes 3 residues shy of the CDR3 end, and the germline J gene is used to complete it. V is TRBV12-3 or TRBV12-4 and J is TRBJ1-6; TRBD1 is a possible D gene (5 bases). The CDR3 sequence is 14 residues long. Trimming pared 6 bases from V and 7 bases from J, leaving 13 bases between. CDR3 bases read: TGTGCCAGCAGGGACGACAGAGAAAATTCACCC. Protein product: CASRDDRENSP. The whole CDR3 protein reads CASRDDRENSPLHF.

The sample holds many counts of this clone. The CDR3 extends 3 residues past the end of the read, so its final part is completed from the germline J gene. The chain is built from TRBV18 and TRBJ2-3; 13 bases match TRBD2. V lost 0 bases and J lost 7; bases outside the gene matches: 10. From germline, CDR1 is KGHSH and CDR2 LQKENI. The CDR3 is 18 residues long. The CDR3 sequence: CASSPPGLAGDQTNTQYF. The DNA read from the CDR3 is TGTGCCAGCTCACCACCTGGACTAGCGGGGGACCAAACAAATACG.

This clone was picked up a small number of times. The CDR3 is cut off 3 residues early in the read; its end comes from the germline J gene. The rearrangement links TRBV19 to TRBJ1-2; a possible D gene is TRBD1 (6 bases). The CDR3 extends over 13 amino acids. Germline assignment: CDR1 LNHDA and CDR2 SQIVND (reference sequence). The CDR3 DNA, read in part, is TGTGCCACCTCCGGGACAACTTCCGGCGAC. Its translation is CATSGTTSGD. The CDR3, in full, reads CATSGTTSGDYTF.

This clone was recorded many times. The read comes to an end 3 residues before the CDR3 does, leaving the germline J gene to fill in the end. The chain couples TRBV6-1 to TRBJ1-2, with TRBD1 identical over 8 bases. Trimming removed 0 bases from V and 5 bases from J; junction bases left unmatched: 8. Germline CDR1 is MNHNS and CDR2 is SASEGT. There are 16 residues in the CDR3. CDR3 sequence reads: CASSEALGQGGYGYTF. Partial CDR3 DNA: TGTGCCAGCAGTGAAGCGCTTGGACAGGGTGGATATGGC.

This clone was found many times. The sequenced part of the CDR3 DNA is TGCGCCAGCAGCGGAGGGGGTTACCGGAATGAG. It is translated as CASSGGGYRNE. In full, the CDR3 reads CASSGGGYRNEQFF. This chain connects TRBV5-1 to TRBJ2-1; D may correspond to TRBD1 or TRBD2 (6 bases each). Read data end 3 residues before the CDR3 end; the end is taken from the germline J gene. The CDR3 is 14 residues long. CDR1 and CDR2 from the germline V gene are SGHRS and YFSETQ. Trimming pared 4 bases from V and 7 bases from J, leaving 15 bases between.

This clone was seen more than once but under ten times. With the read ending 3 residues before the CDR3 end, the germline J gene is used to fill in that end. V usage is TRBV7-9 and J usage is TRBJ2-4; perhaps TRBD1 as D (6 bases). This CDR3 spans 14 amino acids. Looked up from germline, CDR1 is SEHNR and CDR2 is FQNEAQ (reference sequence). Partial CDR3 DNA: TGTGCCAGCAGCCCAGGACAGACTAACTATGGT. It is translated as CASSPGQTNYG. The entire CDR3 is CASSPGQTNYGQYF.

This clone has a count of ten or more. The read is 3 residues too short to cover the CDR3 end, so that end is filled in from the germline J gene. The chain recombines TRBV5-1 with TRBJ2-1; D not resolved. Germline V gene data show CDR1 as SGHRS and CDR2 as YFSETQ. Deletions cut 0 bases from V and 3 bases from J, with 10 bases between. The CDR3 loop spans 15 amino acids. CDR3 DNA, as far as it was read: TGCGCCAGCAGCTTGGACTCCCAATACTACAATGAG. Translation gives CASSLDSQYYNE. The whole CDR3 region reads CASSLDSQYYNEQFF.

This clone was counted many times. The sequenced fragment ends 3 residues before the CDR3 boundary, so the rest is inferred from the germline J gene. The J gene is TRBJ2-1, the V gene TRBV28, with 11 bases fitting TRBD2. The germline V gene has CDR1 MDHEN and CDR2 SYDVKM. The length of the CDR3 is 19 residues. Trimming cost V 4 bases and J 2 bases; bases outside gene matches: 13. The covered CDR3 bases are TGTGCCAGCAGTTCCCCCTCGGGACTAGCGGTTTCTACCTACAATGAG. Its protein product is CASSSPSGLAVSTYNE. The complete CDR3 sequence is CASSSPSGLAVSTYNEQFF. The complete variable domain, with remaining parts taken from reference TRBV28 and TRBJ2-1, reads DVKVTQSSRYLVKRTGEKVFLECVQDMDHENMFWYRQDPGLGLRLIYFSYDVKMKEKGDIPEGYSVSREKKERFSLILESASTNQTSMYLCASSSPSGLAVSTYNEQFFGPGTRLTVL.

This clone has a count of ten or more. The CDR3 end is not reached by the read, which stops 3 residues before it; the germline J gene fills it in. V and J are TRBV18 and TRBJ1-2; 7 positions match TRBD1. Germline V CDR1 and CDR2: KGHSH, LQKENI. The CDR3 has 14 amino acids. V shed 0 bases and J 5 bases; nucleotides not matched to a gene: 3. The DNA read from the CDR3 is TGTGCCAGCTCACCACCTGGGACAGAGTATGGC. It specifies CASSPPGTEYG. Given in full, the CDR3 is CASSPPGTEYGYTF.

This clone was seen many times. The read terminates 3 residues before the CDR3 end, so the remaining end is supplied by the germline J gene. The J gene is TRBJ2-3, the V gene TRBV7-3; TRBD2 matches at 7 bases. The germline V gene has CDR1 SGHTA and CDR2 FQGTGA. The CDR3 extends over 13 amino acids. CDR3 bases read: TGTGCCAGCAGCTTACGTCGGGGGGAGACG. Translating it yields CASSLRRGET. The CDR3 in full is CASSLRRGETQYF. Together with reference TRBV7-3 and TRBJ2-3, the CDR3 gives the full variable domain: GAGVSQTPSNKVTEKGKYVELRCDPISGHTALYWYRQSLGQGPEFLIYFQGTGAADDSGLPNDRFFAVRPEGSVSTLKIQRTERGDSAVYLCASSLRRGETQYFGPGTRLTVL.

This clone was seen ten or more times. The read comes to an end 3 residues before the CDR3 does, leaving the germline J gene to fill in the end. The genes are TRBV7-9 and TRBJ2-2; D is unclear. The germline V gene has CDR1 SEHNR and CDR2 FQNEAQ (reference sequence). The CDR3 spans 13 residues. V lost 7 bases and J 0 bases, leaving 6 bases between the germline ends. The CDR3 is CASMHTNTGELFF. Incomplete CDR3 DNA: TGTGCCAGCATGCACACGAACACCGGGGAG.

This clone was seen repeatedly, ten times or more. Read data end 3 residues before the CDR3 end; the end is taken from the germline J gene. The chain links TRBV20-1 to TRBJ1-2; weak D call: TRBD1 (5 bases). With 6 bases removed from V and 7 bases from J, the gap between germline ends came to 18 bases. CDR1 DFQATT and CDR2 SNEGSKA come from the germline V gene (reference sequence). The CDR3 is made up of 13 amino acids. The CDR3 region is CSAPVEGRGGYTF. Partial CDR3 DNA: TGCAGTGCCCCGGTGGAGGGGCGGGGTGGC.

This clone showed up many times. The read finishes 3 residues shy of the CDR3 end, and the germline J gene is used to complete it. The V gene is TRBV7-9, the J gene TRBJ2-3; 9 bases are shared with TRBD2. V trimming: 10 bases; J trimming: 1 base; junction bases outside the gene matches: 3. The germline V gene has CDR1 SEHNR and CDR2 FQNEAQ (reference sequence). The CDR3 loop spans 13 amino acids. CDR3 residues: CANQRGGTDTQYF. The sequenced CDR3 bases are TGTGCCAACCAGCGGGGGGGCACAGATACG.

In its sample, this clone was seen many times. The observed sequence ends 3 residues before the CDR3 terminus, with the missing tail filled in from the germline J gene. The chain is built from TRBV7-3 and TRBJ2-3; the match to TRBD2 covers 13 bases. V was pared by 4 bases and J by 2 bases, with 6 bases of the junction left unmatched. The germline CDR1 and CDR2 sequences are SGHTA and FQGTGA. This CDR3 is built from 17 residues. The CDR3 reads CASSSGLAGTHTDTQYF. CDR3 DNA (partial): TGTGCCAGCAGCTCGGGACTAGCGGGGACGCACACAGATACG.

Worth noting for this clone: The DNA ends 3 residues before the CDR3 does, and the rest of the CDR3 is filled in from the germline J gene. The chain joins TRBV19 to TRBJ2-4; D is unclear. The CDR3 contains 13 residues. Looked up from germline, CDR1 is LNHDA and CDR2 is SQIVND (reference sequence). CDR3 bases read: TGTGCCAGTAGTAAGGCCGAAGGCGGCGGT. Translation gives CASSKAEGGG. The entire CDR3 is CASSKAEGGGQYF.

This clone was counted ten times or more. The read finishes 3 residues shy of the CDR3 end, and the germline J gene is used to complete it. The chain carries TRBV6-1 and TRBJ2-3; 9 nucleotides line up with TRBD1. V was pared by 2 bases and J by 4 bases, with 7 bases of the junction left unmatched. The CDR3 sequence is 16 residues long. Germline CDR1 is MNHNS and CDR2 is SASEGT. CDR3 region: CASSEPGTGLSDTQYF. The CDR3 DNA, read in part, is TGTGCCAGCAGTGAACCCGGGACAGGGCTCTCAGATACG.

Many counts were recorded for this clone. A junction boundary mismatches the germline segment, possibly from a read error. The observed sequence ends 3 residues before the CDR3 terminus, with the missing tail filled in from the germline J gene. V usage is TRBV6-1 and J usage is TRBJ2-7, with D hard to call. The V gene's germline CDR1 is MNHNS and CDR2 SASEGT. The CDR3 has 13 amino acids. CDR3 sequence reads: CVSSEALTYEQYF. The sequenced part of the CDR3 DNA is TGTGTCAGCAGTGAAGCCCTTACCTACGAG.

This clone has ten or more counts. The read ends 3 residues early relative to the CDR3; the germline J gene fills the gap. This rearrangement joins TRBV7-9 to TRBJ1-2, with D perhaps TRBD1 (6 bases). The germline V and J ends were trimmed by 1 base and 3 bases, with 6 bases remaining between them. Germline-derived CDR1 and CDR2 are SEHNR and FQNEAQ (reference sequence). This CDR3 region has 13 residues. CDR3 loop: CASSLGTDYGYTF. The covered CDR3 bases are TGTGCCAGCAGCTTAGGGACAGACTATGGC.

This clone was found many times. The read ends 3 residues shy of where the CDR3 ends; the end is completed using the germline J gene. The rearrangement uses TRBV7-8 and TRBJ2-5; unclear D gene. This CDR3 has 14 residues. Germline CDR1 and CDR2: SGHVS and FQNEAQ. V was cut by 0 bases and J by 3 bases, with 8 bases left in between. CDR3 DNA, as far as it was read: TGTGCCAGCAGCTTAGCGCTTCGGGAAGAGACC. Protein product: CASSLALREET. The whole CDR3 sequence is CASSLALREETQYF.

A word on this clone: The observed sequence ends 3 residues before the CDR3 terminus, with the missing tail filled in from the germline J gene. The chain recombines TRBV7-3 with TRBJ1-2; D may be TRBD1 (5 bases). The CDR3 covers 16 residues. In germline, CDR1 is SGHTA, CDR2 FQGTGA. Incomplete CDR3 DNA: TGTGCCAGCGGTCGAAAGACGAGCGGGGCCTTCAATGAC. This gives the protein CASGRKTSGAFND. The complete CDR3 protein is CASGRKTSGAFNDYTF.

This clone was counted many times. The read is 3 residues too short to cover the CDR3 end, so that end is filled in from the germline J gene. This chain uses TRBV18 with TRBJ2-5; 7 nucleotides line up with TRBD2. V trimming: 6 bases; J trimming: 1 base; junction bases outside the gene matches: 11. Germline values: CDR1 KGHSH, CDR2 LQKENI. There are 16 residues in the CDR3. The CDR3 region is CASSEIAGVVQETQYF. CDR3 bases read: TGTGCCAGCTCGGAGATAGCGGGCGTCGTCCAAGAGACC.

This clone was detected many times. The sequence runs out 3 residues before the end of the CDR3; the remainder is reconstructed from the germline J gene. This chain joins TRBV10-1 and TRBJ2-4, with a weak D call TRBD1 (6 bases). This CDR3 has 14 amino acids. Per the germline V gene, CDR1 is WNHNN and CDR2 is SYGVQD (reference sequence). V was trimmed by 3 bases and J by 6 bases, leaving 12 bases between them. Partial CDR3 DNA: TGCGCCAGCAGTGACGAGGGACACAGAAACATT. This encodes CASSDEGHRNI. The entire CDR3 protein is CASSDEGHRNIQYF.

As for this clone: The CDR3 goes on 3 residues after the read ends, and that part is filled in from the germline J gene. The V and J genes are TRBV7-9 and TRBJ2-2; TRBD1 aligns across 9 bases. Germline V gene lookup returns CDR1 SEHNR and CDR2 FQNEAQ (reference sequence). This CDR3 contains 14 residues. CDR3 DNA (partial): TGTGCCAGCAGCTTAGGACAGGGGGATTCACCG. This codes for CASSLGQGDSP. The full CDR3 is CASSLGQGDSPLFF. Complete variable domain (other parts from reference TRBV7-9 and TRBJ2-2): DTGVSQNPRHKITKRGQNVTFRCDPISEHNRLYWYRQTLGQGPEFLTYFQNEAQLEKSRLLSDRFSAERPKGSFSTLEIQRTEQGDSAMYLCASSLGQGDSPLFFGEGSRLTVL.

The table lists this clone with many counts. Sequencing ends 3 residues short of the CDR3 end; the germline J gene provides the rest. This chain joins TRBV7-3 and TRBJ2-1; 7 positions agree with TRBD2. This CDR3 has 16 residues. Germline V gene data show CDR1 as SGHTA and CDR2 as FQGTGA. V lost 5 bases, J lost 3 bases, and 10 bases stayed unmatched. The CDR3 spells CASSPLSGTNYNEQFF. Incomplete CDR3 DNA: TGTGCCAGCAGCCCCCTTTCCGGGACTAACTACAATGAG.

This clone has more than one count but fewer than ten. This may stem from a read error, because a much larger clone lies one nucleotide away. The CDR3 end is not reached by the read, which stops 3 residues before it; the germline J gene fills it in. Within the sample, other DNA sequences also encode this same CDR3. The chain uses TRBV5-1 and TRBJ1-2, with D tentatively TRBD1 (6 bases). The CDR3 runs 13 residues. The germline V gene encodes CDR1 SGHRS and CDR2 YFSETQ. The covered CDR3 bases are TGCGCCAGCAGCGGGGGCGGAGTGGAAGGA. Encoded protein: CASSGGGVEG. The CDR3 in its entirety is CASSGGGVEGYTF.